This passage covers 7 T cell receptor beta chains from one sample sequenced in a study of blood T cell repertoires in COVID-19. The data were produced by immunoSEQ multiplex PCR, yet TCRdb's version contains in-frame clones alone and is incomplete. The sample carries about 250,000 clones, around 80% recorded once. Sequenced sample: peripheral blood. The receptors here all came from a man at least 80 years old with acute or convalescent COVID-19.

The chain couples TRBV6-1 to TRBJ1-2, with D unresolved. V was pared by 2 bases and J by 5 bases, with 6 bases between. The CDR3 consists of 12 residues. Germline CDR1 is MNHNS and CDR2 is SASEGT. CDR3 amino acids: CASSELSYGYTF. CDR3 nucleotide sequence: TGTGCCAGCAGTGAACTGTCGTATGGCTACACCTTC.

The chain couples TRBV2 to TRBJ1-2; no firm D call. This CDR3 contains 12 residues. Germline V lookup: CDR1 SNHLY, CDR2 FYNNEI. V lost 2 bases to trimming and J lost 5 bases, with 6 bases between them. The chain's CDR3 is CASSESGYGYTF. The CDR3 nucleotides are TGTGCCAGCAGTGAATCGGGGTATGGCTACACCTTC. Variable domain in full (rest from reference TRBV2 and TRBJ1-2): EPEVTQTPSHQVTQMGQEVILRCVPISNHLYFYWYRQILGQKVEFLVSFYNNEISEKSEIFDDQFSVERPDGSNFTLKIRSTKLEDSAMYFCASSESGYGYTFGSGTRLTVV.

This rearrangement joins TRBV2 to TRBJ2-7, with 8 bases lining up with TRBD1. The germline V gene has CDR1 SNHLY and CDR2 FYNNEI. Trimming took 6 bases from V and 0 from J; bases not matched to a gene: 4. The CDR3 runs to 14 residues. The CDR3 spells CASRTGVNSYEQYF. The DNA for the CDR3 is TGTGCCAGCAGGACAGGGGTAAACTCCTACGAGCAGTACTTC.

The table lists this clone with many counts. The rearrangement links TRBV12-3 or TRBV12-4 to TRBJ2-7; D might be TRBD2 (6 bases). V shed 5 bases and J shed 4 bases, with 12 bases lying between them. The CDR3 sequence is 13 residues long. CDR3 protein: CASSTDGLYEQYF. CDR3 DNA: TGTGCCAGCAGTACCGACGGACTATACGAGCAGTACTTC.

The chain has TRBV6-2 or TRBV6-3 and TRBJ2-5, with 7 positions matching TRBD2. V shed 4 bases, J shed 1 base, and the junction held 9 bases outside the gene matches. CDR3 length: 16 residues. In germline, CDR1 is MNHEY, CDR2 SVGEGT. The CDR3 nucleotides are TGTGCCAGCAGTTTAGGAGCGGGAACATTCCAAGAGACCCAGTACTTC. It is translated as CASSLGAGTFQETQYF.

The rearrangement joins TRBV5-4 to TRBJ1-1; no clear D gene. CDR1 is SGHNT and CDR2 is YYREEE in the germline V gene (reference sequence). Trimming shortened V by 4 bases and J by 5 bases, and 9 bases separated the two germline ends. The CDR3 is 12 amino acids. This chain's CDR3 is CASSRGSTEAFF. In DNA, the CDR3 is TGTGCCAGCAGCCGGGGTTCTACTGAAGCTTTCTTT. The full variable domain, completed using reference TRBV5-4 and TRBJ1-1, is ETGVTQSPTHLIKTRGQQVTLRCSSQSGHNTVSWYQQALGQGPQFIFQYYREEENGRGNFPPRFSGLQFPNYSSELNVNALELDDSALYLCASSRGSTEAFFGQGTRLTVV.

This clone has a handful of counts. This rearrangement joins TRBV18 to TRBJ2-7; tentative D call: TRBD1 (5 bases). CDR1 KGHSH and CDR2 LQKENI come from the germline V gene. The CDR3 is 13 amino acids. The germline V and J ends were trimmed by 3 bases and 5 bases, with 11 bases remaining between them. In DNA, the CDR3 is TGTGCCAGCTCACCTATGACAGTGGACGAGCAGTACTTC. It specifies CASSPMTVDEQYF.